Each of the 30 T cell receptor beta chains below was sequenced from the same sample in a study of cytotoxic CD8 clonotypes in ibrutinib-treated CLL. Libraries were prepared by immunoSEQ multiplex PCR; TCRdb keeps only in-frame clonotypes and omits some of them. The sample includes 100,000 to 150,000 clones, 75% to 90% of them seen just once. The sequencing here drew on PBMCs, taken after 24 months of ibrutinib treatment. These receptors were obtained from a human donor with chronic lymphocytic leukemia.

The chain combines TRBV19 with TRBJ1-3; perhaps TRBD1 as D (6 bases). Between the trimmed V and J ends, which lost 6 bases and 0 bases, there was a span of 15 bases. This CDR3 is 16 amino acids long. The germline CDR1 and CDR2 sequences are LNHDA and SQIVND (reference sequence). The CDR3 sequence: CASSPQGAVSGNTIYF. Here the CDR3 DNA reads TGTGCCAGTAGCCCACAGGGAGCCGTCTCTGGAAACACCATATATTTT.

The chain carries TRBV25-1 and TRBJ1-5, with 7 nucleotides matching TRBD1. Unmatched junction bases numbered 6, after V lost 4 bases and J lost 3 bases. This CDR3 has 15 amino acids. The germline gives CDR1 MGHDK, CDR2 SYGVNS. CDR3 amino acids: CASSGRGGYNQPQHF. CDR3 sequence (DNA): TGTGCCAGCAGTGGGAGAGGGGGCTACAATCAGCCCCAGCATTTT.

This clone was observed a single time. The rearrangement uses TRBV6-1 and TRBJ1-3; D is undetermined. Germline V gives CDR1 MNHNS, CDR2 SASEGT. This CDR3 contains 16 residues. The V end lost 0 bases, the J end lost 0 bases, and 9 bases lay between the germline ends. Written as DNA, the CDR3 is TGTGCCAGCAGTGAAGCGCTAGGCCCCTCTGGAAACACCATATATTTT. Its translation is CASSEALGPSGNTIYF.

The chain couples TRBV7-2 to TRBJ1-1; D is unresolved. Germline CDR1 is SGHTA and CDR2 is FQGNSA. This CDR3 region has 13 residues. The V and J ends lost 5 bases and 1 base respectively, with 8 bases between them. CDR3 in DNA: TGTGCCAGCAGCCCCAGACAGAACACTGAAGCTTTCTTT. This sequence encodes CASSPRQNTEAFF.

The V call is TRBV11-3, the J call TRBJ2-2; 9 positions match TRBD2. CDR3 length equals 16 residues. The germline V gene encodes CDR1 SGHNT and CDR2 YENEEA. V dropped 1 base and J dropped 6; count of bases not matched to a gene: 6. The CDR3 DNA follows: TGTGCCAGCAGCTTAGGCGGACTAGCGCTTCCCGGGGAGCTGTTTTTT. Amino acid sequence: CASSLGGLALPGELFF.

This chain connects TRBV27 to TRBJ1-6; 7 nucleotides match TRBD1. The CDR3 length is 15 residues. Germline CDR1 MNHEY, CDR2 SMNVEV (reference sequence). The V gene end was trimmed by 3 bases and the J gene end by 7 bases; junction bases not matched to a gene: 6. CDR3 loop: CASSFRDSGNSPLHF. The DNA for the CDR3 is TGTGCCAGCAGTTTCCGGGACAGTGGGAATTCACCCCTCCACTTT.

V is TRBV5-4 and J is TRBJ1-1; D is ambiguous. The CDR3 extends over 13 amino acids. V dropped 1 base and J dropped 1 base, with 5 bases sitting between them. Germline-derived CDR1 and CDR2 are SGHNT and YYREEE (reference sequence). Here the CDR3 DNA reads TGTGCCAGCAGCTTGTCCCGGAACACTGAAGCTTTCTTT. Residues: CASSLSRNTEAFF.

The chain couples TRBV5-1 to TRBJ2-1; 9 nucleotides align to TRBD2. The ends lost 3 bases at V and 13 bases at J; junction bases unmatched: 14. The CDR3 length is 15 residues. Per germline, CDR1 SGHRS and CDR2 YFSETQ. The CDR3 bases are TGCGCCAGCAGCTCTCCTAGCGGGATCCGCGACGAACAGTTCTTC. Translating gives CASSSPSGIRDEQFF. Variable domain in full (rest from reference TRBV5-1 and TRBJ2-1): KAGVTQTPRYLIKTRGQQVTLSCSPISGHRSVSWYQQTPGQGLQFLFEYFSETQRNKGNFPGRFSGRQFSNSRSEMNVSTLELGDSALYLCASSSPSGIRDEQFFGPGTRLTVL.

The CDR3 region is CASSLEGTSGVKTQYF. CDR3 nucleotide sequence: TGCGCCAGCAGCTTGGAGGGGACTAGCGGGGTCAAGACCCAGTACTTC. The chain has TRBV5-1 and TRBJ2-5; 13 bases line up with TRBD2. The CDR3 has 16 residues. Germline V gene lookup returns CDR1 SGHRS and CDR2 YFSETQ. Unmatched junction bases numbered 5, after V lost 0 bases and J lost 6 bases.

The V gene is TRBV30, the J gene TRBJ1-1; D is ambiguous. V was clipped by 0 bases and J by 9 bases, with 14 bases between them. The CDR3 runs to 13 residues. Per the germline V gene, CDR1 is GTSNPN and CDR2 is SVGIG (reference sequence). The CDR3 reads CAWSVLAQAQAFF. The CDR3 DNA follows: TGTGCCTGGAGTGTACTGGCGCAAGCTCAAGCTTTCTTT. Drawing the rest from reference TRBV30 and TRBJ1-1, the complete variable domain is SQTIHQWPATLVQPVGSPLSLECTVEGTSNPNLYWYRQAAGRGLQLLFYSVGIGQISSEVPQNLSASRPQDRQFILSSKKLLLSDSGFYLCAWSVLAQAQAFFGQGTRLTVV.

The chain has TRBV30 and TRBJ1-4, with D uncertain. The CDR3 extends over 13 amino acids. With 2 bases removed from V and 8 bases from J, the gap between germline ends came to 12 bases. The V gene's germline CDR1 is GTSNPN and CDR2 SVGIG (reference sequence). The CDR3 is CAWSNQYWEKLFF. The CDR3 DNA follows: TGTGCCTGGAGTAATCAATACTGGGAAAAACTGTTTTTT.

This clone was counted between two and nine times. The chain employs TRBV11-3 and TRBJ2-2; tentative D call: TRBD2 (5 bases). Germline V gene data show CDR1 as SGHNT and CDR2 as YENEEA. This CDR3 comprises 16 residues. V lost 3 bases and J 0 bases, leaving 11 bases between the germline ends. CDR3 in amino acids: CASSFMAGTNTGELFF. In DNA, the CDR3 is TGTGCCAGCAGCTTTATGGCGGGCACGAACACCGGGGAGCTGTTTTTT.

The CDR3 DNA reads TGTGCCAGCAGCGTAGAAGGCACAGATAATGAAAAACTGTTTTTT. Amino acid sequence: CASSVEGTDNEKLFF. J is TRBJ1-4 and V is TRBV9; D is uncertain. Trimming cost V 0 bases and J 4 bases, with 10 bases left between them. This CDR3 region has 15 residues. Germline V CDR1 and CDR2: SGDLS, YYNGEE.

This clone was observed once. The chain carries TRBV28 and TRBJ1-2; 10 bases fit TRBD1. CDR3 length: 14 residues. V lost 6 bases to trimming and J lost 8 bases; unmatched junction nucleotides: 9. Germline V gene data show CDR1 as MDHEN and CDR2 as SYDVKM. DNA of the CDR3: TGTGCCAGCAGACGCGGACAGGGGGTGAGAGGCTACACCTTC. The encoded protein is CASRRGQGVRGYTF.

The J gene is TRBJ2-1, the V gene TRBV6-5; a possible D gene is TRBD1 (6 bases). The CDR3 consists of 13 residues. The V gene lost 7 bases and the J gene lost 7 bases, with 14 bases spanning the gap. The germline V gene has CDR1 MNHEY and CDR2 SVGAGI. For the CDR3, the DNA is TGTGCCAGCAATGGGGGCTTGTGGAATGAGCAGTTCTTC. Protein: CASNGGLWNEQFF.

The chain links TRBV28 to TRBJ1-5; D gene ambiguous. Looked up from germline, CDR1 is MDHEN and CDR2 is SYDVKM. Trimming pared 3 bases from V and 4 bases from J, leaving 19 bases between. This CDR3 has 17 residues. The CDR3 here is CASSLATRLAENQPQHF. CDR3 DNA: TGTGCCAGCAGTTTGGCAACGAGATTGGCAGAAAATCAGCCCCAGCATTTT.

For the CDR3, the DNA is TGTGCCAGCAGCCCCGGGGGCGGAGCTGAAGCTTTCTTT. It encodes CASSPGGGAEAFF. This chain connects TRBV7-3 to TRBJ1-1; D might be TRBD1 (6 bases). This CDR3 is built from 13 residues. CDR1 and CDR2 from the germline V gene are SGHTA and FQGTGA. The V end lost 5 bases, the J end lost 6 bases, and 13 bases lay between the germline ends.

The V and J genes are TRBV19 and TRBJ2-1; 9 positions agree with TRBD2. With 5 bases clipped from V and 4 bases from J, the junction kept 6 bases outside the gene matches. Germline V gene data show CDR1 as LNHDA and CDR2 as SQIVND (reference sequence). This CDR3 is built from 15 residues. CDR3 amino acids: CASSVLAGTYNEQFF. Written as DNA, the CDR3 is TGTGCCAGTAGTGTCCTAGCGGGGACGTACAATGAGCAGTTCTTC.

The chain employs TRBV5-4 and TRBJ2-7, with D tentatively TRBD2 (6 bases). The V and J ends lost 4 bases and 1 base respectively, with 15 bases between them. This CDR3 region has 15 residues. Germline CDR1 and CDR2: SGHNT and YYREEE (reference sequence). CDR3 in DNA: TGTGCCAGCAGCCTGGGGGGTCAAAGGTCCTACGAGCAGTACTTC. It codes for CASSLGGQRSYEQYF.

V and J are TRBV6-1 and TRBJ2-2; maybe TRBD2 (6 bases). Trimming shortened V by 4 bases and J by 6 bases, and 6 bases separated the two germline ends. CDR1 is MNHNS and CDR2 is SASEGT in the germline V gene. CDR3 length: 12 residues. CDR3 region: CASSGGAGELFF. The CDR3 nucleotides are TGTGCCAGCAGTGGGGGGGCCGGGGAGCTGTTTTTT.

This clone appeared a single time. The V gene is TRBV5-1, the J gene TRBJ1-2; the match to TRBD1 covers 7 bases. This CDR3 has 15 residues. V lost 0 bases, J lost 4 bases, and 6 bases stayed unmatched. Germline CDR1 is SGHRS and CDR2 is YFSETQ. The CDR3 loop reads CASSLGDSIPYGYTF. As DNA, the CDR3 is TGCGCCAGCAGCTTGGGGGACAGTATCCCCTATGGCTACACCTTC. The complete variable domain, with remaining parts taken from reference TRBV5-1 and TRBJ1-2, reads KAGVTQTPRYLIKTRGQQVTLSCSPISGHRSVSWYQQTPGQGLQFLFEYFSETQRNKGNFPGRFSGRQFSNSRSEMNVSTLELGDSALYLCASSLGDSIPYGYTFGSGTRLTVV.

Of note for this clone: Other DNA sequences in this specimen translate into the identical CDR3. The chain carries TRBV19 and TRBJ2-7; D may be TRBD2 (5 bases). The V end lost 3 bases, the J end lost 0 bases, and 9 bases lay between the germline ends. From germline, CDR1 is LNHDA and CDR2 SQIVND (reference sequence). The CDR3 spans 14 residues. The CDR3 reads CASSIVGSSYEQYF. The DNA for the CDR3 is TGTGCCAGTAGTATTGTGGGGAGCTCCTACGAGCAGTACTTC.

The rearrangement links TRBV18 to TRBJ1-1; unclear D gene. CDR1 is KGHSH, CDR2 LQKENI, per germline. The CDR3 totals 15 residues. Deletions cut 5 bases from V and 0 bases from J, with 13 bases between. The CDR3 is CASSRSDALNTEAFF. As DNA, the CDR3 is TGTGCCAGCTCAAGGTCGGACGCCTTGAACACTGAAGCTTTCTTT.

The chain couples TRBV9 to TRBJ2-3; a weak D match, TRBD2 (6 bases). Looked up from germline, CDR1 is SGDLS and CDR2 is YYNGEE. The V gene lost 4 bases and the J gene lost 4 bases, with 13 bases spanning the gap. The CDR3 totals 14 residues. The CDR3 DNA is TGTGCCAGCAGCTTATCACTAGCTCCAGATACGCAGTATTTT. As protein: CASSLSLAPDTQYF.

The chain combines TRBV4-1 with TRBJ2-1; the match to TRBD2 covers 10 bases. This CDR3 has 17 amino acids. CDR1 is MGHRA and CDR2 is YSYEKL in the germline V gene. With V trimmed by 0 bases and J by 4 bases, 6 bases remained unmatched. The CDR3 is CASSQEYRAGGYNEQFF. The CDR3 DNA reads TGCGCCAGCAGCCAAGAGTATAGAGCGGGGGGGTACAATGAGCAGTTCTTC.

This rearrangement joins TRBV6-1 to TRBJ1-2, with D possibly being TRBD1 (6 bases). Trimming cost V 1 base and J 0 bases, with 9 bases left between them. The CDR3 consists of 15 residues. Germline CDR1 MNHNS, CDR2 SASEGT. DNA for the CDR3: TGTGCCAGCAGTGAAGGGGGGGCACCTAACTATGGCTACACCTTC. This translates into CASSEGGAPNYGYTF.

This chain links TRBV19 with TRBJ2-4, with D perhaps TRBD1 (5 bases). Per germline, CDR1 LNHDA and CDR2 SQIVND (reference sequence). The germline V and J ends were trimmed by 8 bases and 0 bases, with 14 bases remaining between them. The CDR3 runs 15 residues. CDR3: CASGKTVLAKNIQYF. Here the CDR3 DNA reads TGTGCCAGTGGCAAGACAGTTCTAGCCAAAAACATTCAGTACTTC.

The rearrangement uses TRBV7-9 and TRBJ2-1, with D maybe TRBD2 (8 bases). The germline V gene encodes CDR1 SEHNR and CDR2 FQNEAQ (reference sequence). The CDR3 extends over 16 amino acids. Deletions cut 4 bases from V and 8 bases from J, with 21 bases between. CDR3 coding DNA: TGTGCCAGCAGCTCAAAGGGGGCGGGAGGTCGCGATGAGCAGTTCTTC. Its translation is CASSSKGAGGRDEQFF.

This chain joins TRBV5-4 and TRBJ1-1, with TRBD1 as a possible D gene (6 bases). Trimming stripped 4 bases from V and 1 base from J, with 8 bases between. CDR3 length: 13 residues. Looked up from germline, CDR1 is SGHNT and CDR2 is YYREEE (reference sequence). The CDR3 loop is CASSQGQNTEAFF. The DNA for the CDR3 is TGTGCCAGCAGCCAGGGACAGAACACTGAAGCTTTCTTT.

This chain joins TRBV5-1 and TRBJ2-1; no clear D. Germline V gene sequence: CDR1 SGHRS, CDR2 YFSETQ. Trimming removed 0 bases from V and 7 bases from J, with 14 bases in between. This CDR3 spans 15 amino acids. The chain's CDR3 is CASSLDVSPRNEQFF. The CDR3 nucleotides are TGCGCCAGCAGCTTGGACGTATCCCCACGTAATGAGCAGTTCTTC.